This T cell receptor beta chain was observed in a study of PD-1 blockade in classical Hodgkin lymphoma. Every one of the patients relapsed after autologous stem cell transplantation (brentuximab vedotin exposure was variable). Progressive disease, partial response or complete response was each patient's best response. V dropped 8 bases and J dropped 8; count of bases not matched to a gene: 2. The V gene's germline CDR1 is WSHSY and CDR2 SAAADI. The CDR3 spans 13 residues. Assay: immunoSEQ multiplex PCR; the TCRdb copy retains only in-frame clones and omits some. This table holds more than 90,000 clones, 75% to 85% found once. About this clone itself: Its antigen is unidentified.

Broader study findings: Unlike CD8+ TCR diversity, which did not rise significantly by C4D1, CD4+ TCR diversity did. Complete responders started with a diversity level that resembled newly diagnosed patients at baseline.

The sequence derives from a human donor with classical Hodgkin lymphoma. The sequencing here drew on peripheral blood mononuclear cells (PBMCs), taken before the second cycle of nivolumab. The V gene is TRBV10-2, the J gene TRBJ2-2, with 13 bases matching TRBD2. The CDR3: CASGLAGVGELFF. In DNA, the CDR3 is TGCGCCAGCGGACTAGCGGGAGTGGGGGAGCTGTTTTTT.